This T cell receptor (beta chain) was sequenced in a study of blood T cell repertoires in COVID-19. V gave up 5 bases and J gave up 0 bases, with 11 bases separating them. The germline V gene encodes CDR1 MNHEY and CDR2 SVGAGI. The CDR3 consists of 14 residues. TCRdb's table, derived via immunoSEQ multiplex PCR, lists solely in-frame clones and lacks some. The sample includes approximately 150,000 clones, 81% seen only once; the top ten take under 13%. Source material: peripheral blood. This sequence joins TRBV6-5 and TRBJ2-7, with TRBD2 as a possible D gene (6 bases). The receptor comes from a human donor in a cohort sampled during active COVID-19. The CDR3 loop reads CASSIGGSSYEQYF. CDR3 DNA sequence: TGTGCCAGCAGTATCGGGGGTAGCTCCTACGAGCAGTACTTC.